The clone carrying this T cell receptor (beta chain) appeared a few times. Its antigen is not identified. The DNA ends 3 residues before the CDR3 does, and the rest of the CDR3 is filled in from the germline J gene. The V end was cut by 2 bases, the J end by 0 bases, with 9 bases between. The CDR3 is 14 residues long. The germline V gene has CDR1 SGHTS and CDR2 YDEGEE. Each donor provided roughly 4.5 to 9 ml of heparinized whole blood. This entry belongs to a study of T cell clonality in common variable immunodeficiency. TCRdb's copy holds only in-frame clones and misses some; the assay was immunoSEQ multiplex PCR. This sample carries some 28,000 clones, none of them present only once. Study-level findings and limits: Compared with healthy controls, CVID subjects showed increased TCRbeta clonality, mostly in about a third. Fewer TCRbeta clones were shared among CVID subjects than controls.

The chain employs TRBV5-8 and TRBJ2-7; D is possibly TRBD2 (6 bases). This TCR was sampled from a person aged 18-70 years in good health. Sample: peripheral blood mononuclear cells. The covered CDR3 bases are TGTGCCAGCAGCTTCTCGACTAGCTCCTACGAG. Its protein is CASSFSTSSYE. The CDR3 as a whole reads CASSFSTSSYEQYF.